Each of the 32 T cell receptor beta chains below was sequenced from the same sample in a study of blood T cell repertoires in COVID-19 (dated by TCRdb to the early 2020s). To prepare the library, the immunoSEQ multiplex PCR assay was applied. TCRdb took this table from immuneACCESS and kept in-frame rearrangements with V and J called. Such tables lack part of the clones; where checked against another copy, unresolved V genes explain under half of the gap, and the rest is unexplained. The sample includes around 70,000 clones, with 90% observed a single time. The ten biggest clones cover approximately 1.5% of the sample. Material for sequencing was peripheral blood. These receptors were collected from a man aged 50-59 years with acute or convalescent COVID-19.

This rearrangement joins TRBV6-6 to TRBJ2-3; TRBD1 aligns across 9 bases. The CDR3 is 16 residues long. The V and J ends lost 4 bases and 0 bases, in that order; junction bases with no gene match: 5. In germline, CDR1 is MNHNY, CDR2 SVGAGI (reference sequence). Here the CDR3 reads CASSWGTGPSTDTQYF. The CDR3 DNA reads TGTGCCAGCAGTTGGGGGACAGGGCCTAGCACAGATACGCAGTATTTT.

CDR3 in DNA: TGTGCCAGCAGGACAGGGAGCTCCTACGAGCAGTACGTC. Protein: CASRTGSSYEQYV. The chain has TRBV5-6 and TRBJ2-7; 7 bases align to TRBD1. Losses at the gene ends were 5 bases for V and 0 bases for J; bases not matched to a gene: 2. The germline V gene has CDR1 SGHDT and CDR2 YYEEEE. The CDR3 extends over 13 amino acids.

CDR3 in DNA: TGTGCCAGCAGCTTTCAGGGACAAGAGACCCAGTACTTC. Protein sequence: CASSFQGQETQYF. The chain carries TRBV7-2 and TRBJ2-5, with a weak D call TRBD1 (5 bases). This CDR3 comprises 13 residues. V was pared by 3 bases and J by 2 bases, with 7 bases between. The germline V gene encodes CDR1 SGHTA and CDR2 FQGNSA.

The V and J genes are TRBV1 and TRBJ2-3; TRBD1, the table's D call, lacks a check against the DNA. TRBV1 is a pseudogene. The CDR3 extends over 17 amino acids. CDR3 in amino acids: CTSSQDQGDRGTDTQYF. DNA of the CDR3: TGCACCAGCAGCCAAGATCAGGGGGACAGGGGTACAGATACGCAGTATTTT.

This rearrangement joins TRBV24-1 to TRBJ2-3; no definite D call. Looked up from germline, CDR1 is KGHDR and CDR2 is SFDVKD. The CDR3 length is 14 residues. V lost 4 bases and J 7 bases, leaving 14 bases between the germline ends. The CDR3 is CATSEDLESNTQYF. CDR3 bases: TGTGCCACCAGTGAAGATCTAGAGTCGAATACGCAGTATTTT.

This rearrangement joins TRBV12-3 or TRBV12-4 to TRBJ1-5; D unclear. The CDR3 contains 13 residues. The V end lost 2 bases, the J end lost 2 bases, and 4 bases lay between the germline ends. The CDR3 here is CASSLSGNQPQHF. The CDR3 DNA sequence: TGTGCCAGCAGTTTAAGCGGCAATCAGCCCCAGCATTTT.

The chain is built from TRBV14 and TRBJ2-5, with D possibly being TRBD1 (5 bases). Per germline, CDR1 SGHDN and CDR2 FVKESK. With 10 bases removed from V and 4 bases from J, the gap between germline ends came to 28 bases. This CDR3 is built from 17 residues. This CDR3 is CATIHALQFRVRETQYF. The DNA of the CDR3 is TGTGCCACCATACACGCCCTCCAGTTCAGGGTGAGAGAGACCCAGTACTTC.

The CDR3 reads CASSPTGYEQFF. In nucleotides, the CDR3 is TGTGCCAGCAGCCCAACAGGGTATGAGCAGTTCTTC. The chain couples TRBV6-6 to TRBJ2-1, with a weak D call TRBD1 (6 bases). CDR1 MNHNY and CDR2 SVGAGI come from the germline V gene (reference sequence). V lost 6 bases to trimming and J lost 8 bases, with 11 bases between them. The CDR3 is made up of 12 amino acids.

The genes are TRBV19 and TRBJ1-1; D is uncertain. The ends were cut back, 4 bases at V and 5 bases at J, with 11 bases in the middle. The CDR3 runs 13 residues. Germline CDR1 and CDR2: LNHDA and SQIVND (reference sequence). Written as DNA, the CDR3 is TGTGCCAGTAGTACAGCCACGGAGACTGAAGCTTTCTTT. This translates into CASSTATETEAFF.

This clone was seen just once. The J gene is TRBJ2-1, the V gene TRBV6-5; 9 nucleotides align to TRBD1. Trimming at V came to 4 bases and at J to 7 bases, leaving 5 bases not matched to a gene. Germline V gene data show CDR1 as MNHEY and CDR2 as SVGAGI. The CDR3 is 14 amino acids. In nucleotides, the CDR3 is TGTGCCAGCAGTTTTCTACAGGGGGCAAATGAGCAGTTCTTC. Protein: CASSFLQGANEQFF.

The rearrangement uses TRBV30 and TRBJ1-5; no clear D. Germline V gene sequence: CDR1 GTSNPN, CDR2 SVGIG (reference sequence). This CDR3 comprises 14 residues. The V end lost 5 bases, the J end lost 2 bases, and 13 bases lay between the germline ends. Here the CDR3 reads CAWGRRSGNQPQHF. The CDR3 bases are TGTGCCTGGGGGCGTCGGTCGGGCAATCAGCCCCAGCATTTT.

The chain carries TRBV5-6 and TRBJ2-7; TRBD2 matches at 11 bases. J gave up 9 bases and V 2 bases, and 1 base lay outside the gene matches. CDR1 SGHDT and CDR2 YYEEEE come from the germline V gene. The CDR3 contains 12 residues. CDR3 bases: TGTGCCAGCAGCTTTAGCGGGAGGGTGCAGTACTTC. Translation: CASSFSGRVQYF.

This clone appeared a few times. This rearrangement joins TRBV5-1 to TRBJ1-5, with TRBD1 identical over 8 bases. This CDR3 has 14 residues. Germline values: CDR1 SGHRS, CDR2 YFSETQ. J gave up 7 bases and V 2 bases, and 5 bases lay outside the gene matches. The CDR3: CASSLQGGDQPQHF. The CDR3 DNA reads TGCGCCAGCAGCTTACAGGGGGGAGACCAGCCCCAGCATTTT.

The rearrangement uses TRBV7-3 and TRBJ1-4; 7 positions match TRBD1. CDR1 SGHTA and CDR2 FQGTGA come from the germline V gene. The CDR3 runs to 15 residues. Trimming took 5 bases from V and 7 from J; bases not matched to a gene: 10. The CDR3 region has the DNA TGTGCCAGCAGCGTATCCGGGACAGTCGGTGAAAAACTGTTTTTT. This codes for CASSVSGTVGEKLFF.

The genes are TRBV2 and TRBJ2-2; a possible D gene is TRBD1 (6 bases). The CDR3 runs to 15 residues. Germline-derived CDR1 and CDR2 are SNHLY and FYNNEI. V was clipped by 2 bases and J by 4 bases, with 11 bases between them. For the CDR3, the DNA is TGTGCCAGCAGTGAATCGGGACAAATCACCGGGGAGCTGTTTTTT. Translation: CASSESGQITGELFF.

The rearrangement links TRBV21-1 to TRBJ1-5; no check of the table's D call, TRBD1, against the DNA was made. TRBV21-1 is a recognized pseudogene. This CDR3 has 15 residues. This CDR3 reads CASSIRRGNRQPQHF. CDR3 sequence (DNA): TGTGCCAGCAGCATCAGAAGGGGGAACCGGCAGCCCCAGCATTTT.

This rearrangement joins TRBV3-1 (or the pseudogene TRBV3-2) to TRBJ2-3; 9 nucleotides agree with TRBD2. CDR3 length: 15 residues. Germline CDR1 reads LGHDT; CDR2 reads YNNKEL (reference sequence). With 4 bases clipped from V and 0 bases from J, the junction kept 2 bases outside the gene matches. CDR3 DNA sequence: TGTGCCAGCAGCCCAAGCGGGGGGAGCACAGATACGCAGTATTTT. It translates to CASSPSGGSTDTQYF.

The chain employs TRBV11-3 and TRBJ2-1; TRBD2 aligns across 10 bases. The germline CDR1 and CDR2 sequences are SGHNT and YENEEA. CDR3 length equals 17 residues. The ends lost 5 bases at V and 5 bases at J; junction bases unmatched: 12. The CDR3 spells CASSDRWTSGEDNEQFF. Here the CDR3 DNA reads TGTGCCAGCAGCGATAGATGGACTAGCGGAGAGGACAATGAGCAGTTCTTC.

V gene TRBV19 combines with J gene TRBJ2-3; 7 bases are a match to TRBD1. The length of the CDR3 is 14 residues. With V trimmed by 4 bases and J by 2 bases, 3 bases remained unmatched. Germline V gene lookup returns CDR1 LNHDA and CDR2 SQIVND (reference sequence). CDR3 in DNA: TGTGCCAGTAGTACGGGACAGTTCACAGATACGCAGTATTTT. Its translation: CASSTGQFTDTQYF.

The V call is TRBV7-2, the J call TRBJ1-2; D is ambiguous. The germline V and J ends were trimmed by 5 bases and 5 bases, with 6 bases remaining between them. Germline CDR1 SGHTA, CDR2 FQGNSA. This CDR3 comprises 11 residues. In DNA form, the CDR3 reads TGTGCCAGCAGCATATATTATGGCTACACCTTC. Amino acids: CASSIYYGYTF.

J is TRBJ2-7 and V is TRBV19; 8 bases align to TRBD2. J gave up 0 bases and V 3 bases, and 1 base lay outside the gene matches. Germline CDR1 LNHDA, CDR2 SQIVND (reference sequence). The CDR3 has 14 residues. CDR3 bases: TGTGCCAGTAGTATCGGGACTAGCTCCTACGAGCAGTACTTC. This translates into CASSIGTSSYEQYF.

The chain is built from TRBV6-2 or TRBV6-3 and TRBJ2-2, with 7 bases fitting TRBD1. This CDR3 comprises 15 residues. The germline CDR1 and CDR2 sequences are MNHEY and SVGEGT. V trimming: 6 bases; J trimming: 2 bases; junction bases outside the gene matches: 6. In nucleotides, the CDR3 is TGTGCCAGCAGCACAGGGGACGGAAACACCGGGGAGCTGTTTTTT. Translation: CASSTGDGNTGELFF.

The V and J genes are TRBV5-4 and TRBJ1-1, with 7 bases matching TRBD1. This CDR3 contains 12 residues. Per germline, CDR1 SGHNT and CDR2 YYREEE (reference sequence). Trimming cost V 4 bases and J 6 bases; bases outside gene matches: 3. The CDR3 sequence: CASSLGQSEAFF. CDR3 nucleotides: TGTGCCAGCAGCCTGGGACAGTCTGAAGCTTTCTTT.

V is TRBV14 and J is TRBJ1-6; D may be TRBD1 (5 bases). Trimming stripped 4 bases from V and 2 bases from J, with 12 bases between. Germline V gene lookup returns CDR1 SGHDN and CDR2 FVKESK. The CDR3 sequence is 16 residues long. CDR3 loop: CASSRRRGAYNSPLHF. CDR3 nucleotide sequence: TGTGCCAGCAGCCGGCGAAGGGGCGCCTATAATTCACCCCTCCACTTT.

This chain uses TRBV6-6 with TRBJ2-7, with TRBD2 as a possible D gene (6 bases). The CDR3 is 13 amino acids. The V end was cut by 2 bases, the J end by 6 bases, with 11 bases between. Germline lookup yields CDR1 MNHNY and CDR2 SVGAGI (reference sequence). The DNA of the CDR3 is TGTGCCAGCAGTTACAGGCAGGAGGGCGAGCAGTACGTC. It specifies CASSYRQEGEQYV.

This clone showed up just once. The chain joins TRBV3-1 (or the pseudogene TRBV3-2) to TRBJ1-5; tentatively, D is TRBD1 (6 bases). The CDR3 length is 17 residues. The ends were cut back, 0 bases at V and 4 bases at J, with 16 bases in the middle. In germline, CDR1 is LGHDT, CDR2 YNNKEL (reference sequence). The CDR3 spells CASSQDQPGVLNQPQHF. The CDR3 nucleotides read TGTGCCAGCAGCCAAGATCAGCCAGGGGTGCTAAATCAGCCCCAGCATTTT.

V usage is TRBV25-1 and J usage is TRBJ1-6; a possible D gene is TRBD1 (6 bases). V dropped 9 bases and J dropped 4 bases, with 13 bases sitting between them. The CDR3 spans 14 residues. Germline V gene data show CDR1 as MGHDK and CDR2 as SYGVNS. The CDR3 DNA reads TGTGCCAGTAGTTTGGGACAATATAATTCACCCCTCCACTTT. Translated, it gives CASSLGQYNSPLHF. Full variable domain (outside the CDR3, taken from reference TRBV25-1 and TRBJ1-6): EADIYQTPRYLVIGTGKKITLECSQTMGHDKMYWYQQDPGMELHLIHYSYGVNSTEKGDLSSESTVSRIRTEHFPLTLESARPSHTSQYLCASSLGQYNSPLHFGNGTRLTVT.

The chain carries TRBV2 and TRBJ2-1; 13 bases are a match to TRBD2. The V gene's germline CDR1 is SNHLY and CDR2 FYNNEI. The length of the CDR3 is 17 residues. J lost 6 bases, V lost 1 base, and 6 bases had no gene match. This CDR3 is CASSEVTSGRVGNEQFF. CDR3 bases: TGTGCCAGCAGTGAAGTTACTAGCGGGAGGGTTGGCAATGAGCAGTTCTTC. The full variable domain, completed using reference TRBV2 and TRBJ2-1, is EPEVTQTPSHQVTQMGQEVILRCVPISNHLYFYWYRQILGQKVEFLVSFYNNEISEKSEIFDDQFSVERPDGSNFTLKIRSTKLEDSAMYFCASSEVTSGRVGNEQFFGPGTRLTVL.

The J gene is TRBJ2-5, the V gene TRBV5-1, with TRBD1 identical over 8 bases. Germline V gene lookup returns CDR1 SGHRS and CDR2 YFSETQ. Trimming took 4 bases from V and 1 from J; bases not matched to a gene: 3. The CDR3 loop spans 14 amino acids. CDR3 bases: TGCGCCAGCAGCCCCGGACAGGGCCAAGAGACCCAGTACTTC. It encodes CASSPGQGQETQYF. The full variable domain, in which reference TRBV5-1 and TRBJ2-5 provide the parts outside the CDR3, is KAGVTQTPRYLIKTRGQQVTLSCSPISGHRSVSWYQQTPGQGLQFLFEYFSETQRNKGNFPGRFSGRQFSNSRSEMNVSTLELGDSALYLCASSPGQGQETQYFGPGTRLLVL.

This clone has only a few counts. The genes are TRBV2 and TRBJ1-2; the match to TRBD1 covers 7 bases. V trimming: 6 bases; J trimming: 5 bases; junction bases outside the gene matches: 9. The CDR3 is made up of 14 amino acids. Germline V gene sequence: CDR1 SNHLY, CDR2 FYNNEI. Here the CDR3 DNA reads TGTGCCAGCAGCGGTGACAGGGTAGGGTATGGCTACACCTTC. As protein: CASSGDRVGYGYTF.

The V gene is TRBV5-4, the J gene TRBJ1-1; 7 bases are shared with TRBD1. Germline V gene data show CDR1 as SGHNT and CDR2 as YYREEE (reference sequence). The CDR3 contains 15 residues. The junction had 5 bases not matched to a gene; V was cut back by 0 bases and J by 3 bases. CDR3 residues: CASSLEGQGDTEAFF. Here the CDR3 DNA reads TGTGCCAGCAGCTTGGAGGGCCAGGGGGACACTGAAGCTTTCTTT.

The genes are TRBV20-1 and TRBJ1-2; D call uncertain. Trimming stripped 6 bases from V and 5 bases from J, with 7 bases between. This CDR3 is built from 10 residues. The germline V gene has CDR1 DFQATT and CDR2 SNEGSKA (reference sequence). CDR3 sequence (DNA): TGCAGTGCCCCGGAGTATGGCTACACCTTC. Translated, it gives CSAPEYGYTF.